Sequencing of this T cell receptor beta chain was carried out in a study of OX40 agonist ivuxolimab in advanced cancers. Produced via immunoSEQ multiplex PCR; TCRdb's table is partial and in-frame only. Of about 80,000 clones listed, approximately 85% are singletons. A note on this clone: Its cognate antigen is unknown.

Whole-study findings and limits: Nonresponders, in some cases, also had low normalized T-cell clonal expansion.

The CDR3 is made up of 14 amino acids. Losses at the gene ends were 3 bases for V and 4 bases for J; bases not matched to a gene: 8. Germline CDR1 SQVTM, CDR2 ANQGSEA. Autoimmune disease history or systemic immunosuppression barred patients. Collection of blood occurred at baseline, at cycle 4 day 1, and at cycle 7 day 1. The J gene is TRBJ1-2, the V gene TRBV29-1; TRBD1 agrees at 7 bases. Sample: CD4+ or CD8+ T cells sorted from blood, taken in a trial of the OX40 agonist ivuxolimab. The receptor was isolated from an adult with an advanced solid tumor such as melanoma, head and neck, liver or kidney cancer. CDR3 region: CSVDKGARAYGYTF. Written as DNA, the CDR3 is TGCAGCGTTGATAAGGGGGCCCGAGCCTATGGCTACACCTTC.